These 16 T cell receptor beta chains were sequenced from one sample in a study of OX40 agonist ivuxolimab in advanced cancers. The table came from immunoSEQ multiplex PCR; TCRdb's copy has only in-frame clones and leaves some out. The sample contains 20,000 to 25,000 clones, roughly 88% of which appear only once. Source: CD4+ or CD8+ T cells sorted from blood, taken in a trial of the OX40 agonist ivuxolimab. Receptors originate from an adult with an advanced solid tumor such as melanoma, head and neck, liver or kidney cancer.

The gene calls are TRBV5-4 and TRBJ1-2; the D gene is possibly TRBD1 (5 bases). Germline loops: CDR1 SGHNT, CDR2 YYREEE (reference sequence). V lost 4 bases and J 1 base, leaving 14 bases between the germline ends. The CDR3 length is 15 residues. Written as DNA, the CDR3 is TGTGCCAGCAGCGTATCAGGGTTATTTAACTATGGCTACACCTTC. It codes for CASSVSGLFNYGYTF.

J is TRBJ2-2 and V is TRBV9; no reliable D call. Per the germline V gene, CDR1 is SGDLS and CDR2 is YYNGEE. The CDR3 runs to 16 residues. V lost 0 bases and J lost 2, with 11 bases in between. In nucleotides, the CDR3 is TGTGCCAGCAGCGTAGCGTCCAGAACCAACACCGGGGAGCTGTTTTTT. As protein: CASSVASRTNTGELFF.

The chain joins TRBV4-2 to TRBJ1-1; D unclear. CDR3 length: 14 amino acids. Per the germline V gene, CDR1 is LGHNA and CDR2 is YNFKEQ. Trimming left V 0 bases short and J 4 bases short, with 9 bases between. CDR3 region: CASSQDEGGTEAFF. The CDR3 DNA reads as TGTGCCAGCAGCCAAGATGAGGGAGGCACTGAAGCTTTCTTT.

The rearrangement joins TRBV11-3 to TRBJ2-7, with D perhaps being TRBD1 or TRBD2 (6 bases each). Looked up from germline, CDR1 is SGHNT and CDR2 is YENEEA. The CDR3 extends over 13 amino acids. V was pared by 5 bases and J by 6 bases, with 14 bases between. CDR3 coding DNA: TGTGCCAGCAGCCCCGGAGGAGGGGGCGAGCAGTACTTC. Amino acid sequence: CASSPGGGGEQYF.

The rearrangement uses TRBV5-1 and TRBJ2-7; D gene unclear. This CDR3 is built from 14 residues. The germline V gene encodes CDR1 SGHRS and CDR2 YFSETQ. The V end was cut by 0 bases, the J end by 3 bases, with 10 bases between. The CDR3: CASSLAPGRYEQYF. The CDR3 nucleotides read TGCGCCAGCAGCTTGGCCCCAGGACGCTACGAGCAGTACTTC.

CDR3 nucleotide sequence: TGTGCCAGTAGTATGACGCCTCTCTACAGGACGTTTTCCTACGAGCAGTACTTC. Translation: CASSMTPLYRTFSYEQYF. The J gene is TRBJ2-7, the V gene TRBV19; perhaps TRBD1 as D (5 bases). Trimming shortened V by 3 bases and J by 1 base, and 22 bases separated the two germline ends. CDR1 and CDR2 (germline): LNHDA, SQIVND (reference sequence). The CDR3 covers 18 residues.

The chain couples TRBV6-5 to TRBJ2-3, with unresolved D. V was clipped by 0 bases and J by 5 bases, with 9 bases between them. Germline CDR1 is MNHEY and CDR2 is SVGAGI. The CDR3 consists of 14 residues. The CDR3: CASSYSETGDTQYF. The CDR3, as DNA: TGTGCCAGCAGTTACTCAGAGACGGGAGATACGCAGTATTTT.

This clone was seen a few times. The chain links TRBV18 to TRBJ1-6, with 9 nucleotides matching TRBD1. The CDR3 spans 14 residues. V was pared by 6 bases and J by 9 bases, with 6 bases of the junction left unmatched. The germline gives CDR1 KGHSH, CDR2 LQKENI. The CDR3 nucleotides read TGTGCCAGCTCTCGGGACAGGGAGGGTTCACCCCTCCACTTT. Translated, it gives CASSRDREGSPLHF.

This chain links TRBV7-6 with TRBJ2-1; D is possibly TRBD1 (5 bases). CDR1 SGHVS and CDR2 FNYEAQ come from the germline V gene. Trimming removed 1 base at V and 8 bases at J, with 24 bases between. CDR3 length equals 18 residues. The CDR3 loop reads CASSLGGRFLLLQHEQFF. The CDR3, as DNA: TGTGCCAGCAGCTTAGGGGGCCGGTTCTTACTTCTACAGCATGAGCAGTTCTTC.

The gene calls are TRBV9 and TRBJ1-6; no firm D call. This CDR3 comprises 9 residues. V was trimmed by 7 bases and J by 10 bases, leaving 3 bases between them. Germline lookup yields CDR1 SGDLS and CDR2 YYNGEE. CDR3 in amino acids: CASGSPLHF. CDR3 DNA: TGTGCCAGCGGCTCACCCCTCCACTTT.

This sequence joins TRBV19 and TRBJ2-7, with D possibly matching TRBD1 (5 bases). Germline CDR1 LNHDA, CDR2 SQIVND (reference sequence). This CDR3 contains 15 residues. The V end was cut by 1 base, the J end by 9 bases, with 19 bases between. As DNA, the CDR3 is TGTGCCAGTAGTATAGCTCACAGGACCCTACGAGGGCAGTACTTC. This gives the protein CASSIAHRTLRGQYF.

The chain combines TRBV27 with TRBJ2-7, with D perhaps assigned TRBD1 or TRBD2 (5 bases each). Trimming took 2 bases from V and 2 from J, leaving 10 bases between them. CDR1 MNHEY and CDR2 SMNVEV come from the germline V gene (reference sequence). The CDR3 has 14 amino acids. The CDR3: CASSLTGTPYEQYF. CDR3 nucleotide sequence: TGTGCCAGCAGTTTAACCGGGACGCCCTACGAGCAGTACTTC.

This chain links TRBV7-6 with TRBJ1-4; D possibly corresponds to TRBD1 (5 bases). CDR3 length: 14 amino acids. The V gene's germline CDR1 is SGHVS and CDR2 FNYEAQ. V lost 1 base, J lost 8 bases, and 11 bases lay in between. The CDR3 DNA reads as TGTGCCAGCAGCTTAGGACGTGGACAAGAAAAACTGTTTTTT. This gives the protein CASSLGRGQEKLFF.

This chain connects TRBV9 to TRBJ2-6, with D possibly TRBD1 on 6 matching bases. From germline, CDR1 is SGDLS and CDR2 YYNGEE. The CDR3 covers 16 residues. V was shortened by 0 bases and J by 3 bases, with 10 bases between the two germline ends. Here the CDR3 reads CASSVEGTSGANVLTF. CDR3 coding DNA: TGTGCCAGCAGCGTAGAAGGGACAAGTGGGGCCAACGTCCTGACTTTC.

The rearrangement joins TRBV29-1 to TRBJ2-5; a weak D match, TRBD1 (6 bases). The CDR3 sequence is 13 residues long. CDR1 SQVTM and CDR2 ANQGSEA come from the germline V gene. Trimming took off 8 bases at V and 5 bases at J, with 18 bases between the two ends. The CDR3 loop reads CSLSQDRWETQYF. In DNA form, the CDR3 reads TGCAGCCTCAGCCAAGACAGGTGGGAGACCCAGTACTTC.

The CDR3 region is CSVEERQWKTQYF. CDR3 in DNA: TGCAGCGTTGAGGAGCGACAGTGGAAGACCCAGTACTTC. V is TRBV29-1 and J is TRBJ2-5; perhaps TRBD1 as D (5 bases). This CDR3 has 13 amino acids. The germline V gene has CDR1 SQVTM and CDR2 ANQGSEA. V was shortened by 3 bases and J by 6 bases, with 14 bases between the two germline ends.